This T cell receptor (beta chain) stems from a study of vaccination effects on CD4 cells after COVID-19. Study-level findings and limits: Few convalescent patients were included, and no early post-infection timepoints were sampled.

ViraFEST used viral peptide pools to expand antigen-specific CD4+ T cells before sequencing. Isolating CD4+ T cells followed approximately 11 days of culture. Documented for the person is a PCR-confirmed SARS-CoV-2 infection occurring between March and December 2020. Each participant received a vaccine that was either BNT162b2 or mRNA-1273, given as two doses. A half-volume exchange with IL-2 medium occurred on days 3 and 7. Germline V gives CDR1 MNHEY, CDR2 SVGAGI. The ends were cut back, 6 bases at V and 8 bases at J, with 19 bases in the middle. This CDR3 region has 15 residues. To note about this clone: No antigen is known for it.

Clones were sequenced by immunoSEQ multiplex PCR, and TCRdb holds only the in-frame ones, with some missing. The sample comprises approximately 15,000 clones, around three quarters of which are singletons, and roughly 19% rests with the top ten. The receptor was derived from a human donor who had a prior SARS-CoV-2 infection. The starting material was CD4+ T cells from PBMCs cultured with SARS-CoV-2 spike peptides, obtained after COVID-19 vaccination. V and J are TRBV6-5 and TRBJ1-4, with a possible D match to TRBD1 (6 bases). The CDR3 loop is CASRKGGSRGEKLFF. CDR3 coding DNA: TGTGCCAGCAGAAAGGGGGGGTCTCGAGGGGAAAAACTGTTTTTT.